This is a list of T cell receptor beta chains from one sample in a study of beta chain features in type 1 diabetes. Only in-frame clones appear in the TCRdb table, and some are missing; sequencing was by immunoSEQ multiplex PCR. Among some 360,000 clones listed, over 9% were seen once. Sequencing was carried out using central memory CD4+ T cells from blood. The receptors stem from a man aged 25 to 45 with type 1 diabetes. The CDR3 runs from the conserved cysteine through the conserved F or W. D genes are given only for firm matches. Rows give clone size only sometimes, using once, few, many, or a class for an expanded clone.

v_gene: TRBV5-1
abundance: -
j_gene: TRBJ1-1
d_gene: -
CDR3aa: CASSSLRRSGAEAFF
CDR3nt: TGCGCCAGCAGCTCACTTCGACGATCCGGCGCTGAAGCTTTCTTT

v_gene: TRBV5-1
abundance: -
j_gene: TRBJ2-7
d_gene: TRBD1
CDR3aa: CASSPETGILSEQYF
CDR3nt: TGCGCCAGCAGCCCGGAGACAGGGATCCTATCTGAGCAGTACTTC

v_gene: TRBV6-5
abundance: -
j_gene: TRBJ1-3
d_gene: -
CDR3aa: CASRTQNSGNTIYF
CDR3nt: TGTGCCAGCAGGACACAGAATTCTGGAAACACCATATATTTT

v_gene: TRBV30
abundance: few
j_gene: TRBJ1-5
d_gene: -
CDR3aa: CAWSSGGVKPPQHF
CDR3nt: TGTGCCTGGAGTTCTGGGGGAGTTAAACCGCCCCAGCATTTT

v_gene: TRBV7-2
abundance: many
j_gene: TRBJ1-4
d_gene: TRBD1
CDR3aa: CASSLAMTGVHEKLFF
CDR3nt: TGTGCCAGCAGCTTAGCGATGACAGGGGTTCACGAAAAACTGTTTTTT

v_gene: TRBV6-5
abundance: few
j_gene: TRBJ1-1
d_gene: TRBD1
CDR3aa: CASIRTGGKAFF
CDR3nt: TGTGCCAGCATCAGGACAGGGGGCAAAGCTTTCTTT

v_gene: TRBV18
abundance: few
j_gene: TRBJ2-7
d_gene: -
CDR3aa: CASSPGAQSYEQYF
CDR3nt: TGTGCCAGCTCACCTGGGGCACAGAGCTACGAGCAGTACTTC

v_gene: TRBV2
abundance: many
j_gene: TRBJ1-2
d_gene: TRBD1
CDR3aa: CASSAGTGGPVGGYTF
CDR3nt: TGTGCCAGCAGTGCCGGGACAGGGGGCCCGGTCGGTGGCTACACCTTC

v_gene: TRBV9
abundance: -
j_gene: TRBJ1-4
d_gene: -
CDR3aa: CASTLLGGKGEKLFF
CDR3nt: TGTGCCAGCACTCTCCTCGGGGGCAAGGGTGAAAAACTGTTTTTT

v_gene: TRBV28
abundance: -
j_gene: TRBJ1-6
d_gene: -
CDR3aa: CASSLSQGGNSPLHF
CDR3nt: TGTGCCAGCAGTTTATCGCAGGGAGGAAATTCACCCCTCCACTTT

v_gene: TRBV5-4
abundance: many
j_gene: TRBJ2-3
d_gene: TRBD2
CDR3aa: CASSQDFSGGSTDTQYF
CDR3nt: TGCGCCAGCAGCCAAGATTTTTCGGGGGGGAGCACAGATACGCAGTATTTT

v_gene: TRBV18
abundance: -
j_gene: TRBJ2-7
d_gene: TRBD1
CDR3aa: CASSPQNGQGGEQYF
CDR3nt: TGTGCCAGCTCACCACAAAATGGACAGGGCGGCGAGCAGTACTTC

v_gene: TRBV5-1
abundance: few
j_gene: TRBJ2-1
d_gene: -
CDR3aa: CASSLYPQGTDIQNEQFF
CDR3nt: TGCGCCAGCAGCTTGTATCCACAGGGCACGGATATACAGAATGAGCAGTTCTTC

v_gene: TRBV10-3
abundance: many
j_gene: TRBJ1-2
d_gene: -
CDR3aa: CAIMAGYGYTF
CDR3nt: TGTGCCATCATGGCAGGGTATGGCTACACCTTC

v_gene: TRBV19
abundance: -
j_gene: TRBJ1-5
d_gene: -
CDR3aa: CASSIPGREHQPQHF
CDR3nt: TGTGCCAGTAGTATACCAGGCAGAGAGCATCAGCCCCAGCATTTT

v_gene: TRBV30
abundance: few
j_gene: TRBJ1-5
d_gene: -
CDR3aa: CACSETVSNQPQHF
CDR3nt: TGTGCCTGTTCTGAGACTGTTAGCAATCAGCCCCAGCATTTT

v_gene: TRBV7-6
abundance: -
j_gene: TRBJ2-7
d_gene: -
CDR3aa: CASSLQGNSYEQYF
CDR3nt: TGTGCCAGCAGTTTGCAGGGGAACTCCTACGAGCAGTACTTC

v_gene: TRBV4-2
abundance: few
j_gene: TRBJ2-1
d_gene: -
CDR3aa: CASSQVGVASVRVEQFF
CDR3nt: TGTGCCAGCAGCCAAGTCGGTGTGGCATCTGTCCGCGTAGAGCAGTTCTTC

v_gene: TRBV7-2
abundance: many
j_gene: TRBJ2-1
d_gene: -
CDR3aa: CASSVQGGEQFF
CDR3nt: TGTGCCAGCAGCGTACAGGGAGGTGAGCAGTTCTTC

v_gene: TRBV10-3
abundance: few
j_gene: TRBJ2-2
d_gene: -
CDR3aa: CASSHGAVGVSTGELFF
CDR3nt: TGTGCCAGCTCCCACGGGGCGGTAGGGGTCAGCACCGGGGAGCTGTTTTTT

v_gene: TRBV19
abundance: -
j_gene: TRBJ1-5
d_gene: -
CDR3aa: CASSIEGGNSNQPQHF
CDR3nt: TGTGCCAGTAGTATCGAGGGGGGGAATAGCAATCAGCCCCAGCATTTT

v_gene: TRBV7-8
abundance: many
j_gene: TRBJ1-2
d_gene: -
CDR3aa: CASSGIPGPYGYTF
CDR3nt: TGTGCCAGCAGCGGAATTCCAGGGCCCTATGGCTACACCTTC

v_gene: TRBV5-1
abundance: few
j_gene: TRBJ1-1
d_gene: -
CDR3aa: CASSLEGNTEAFF
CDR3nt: TGCGCCAGCAGCTTGGAGGGGAACACTGAAGCTTTCTTT

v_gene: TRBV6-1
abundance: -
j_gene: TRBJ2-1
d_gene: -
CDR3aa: CASSPGWGRISEQFF
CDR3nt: TGTGCCAGCAGCCCCGGGTGGGGGCGGATTAGTGAGCAGTTCTTC

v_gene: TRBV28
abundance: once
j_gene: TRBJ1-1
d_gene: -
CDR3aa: CASSFIGNTEAFF
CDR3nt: TGTGCCAGCAGTTTTATTGGTAACACTGAAGCTTTCTTT

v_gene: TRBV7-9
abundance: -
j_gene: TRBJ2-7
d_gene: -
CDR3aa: CASSPMSISYEQYF
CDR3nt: TGTGCCAGCAGCCCTATGTCGATCTCCTACGAGCAGTACTTC

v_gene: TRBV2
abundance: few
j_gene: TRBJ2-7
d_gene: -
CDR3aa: CASRYGTEQYF
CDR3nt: TGTGCCAGCAGATATGGGACCGAGCAGTACTTC

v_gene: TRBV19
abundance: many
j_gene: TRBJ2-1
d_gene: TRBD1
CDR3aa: CASGDKGTGGFEQFF
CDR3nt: TGTGCCAGTGGGGATAAGGGGACAGGGGGCTTTGAGCAGTTCTTC

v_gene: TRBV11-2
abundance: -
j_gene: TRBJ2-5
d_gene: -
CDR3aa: CASSPGWVPETQYF
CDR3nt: TGTGCCAGCAGCCCAGGGTGGGTTCCAGAGACCCAGTACTTC

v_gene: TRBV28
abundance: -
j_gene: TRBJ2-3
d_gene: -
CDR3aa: CASSRVVTDTQYF
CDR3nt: TGTGCCAGCAGTAGGGTAGTGACAGATACGCAGTATTTT

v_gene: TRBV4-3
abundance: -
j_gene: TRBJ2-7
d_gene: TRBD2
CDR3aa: CASSQGEGLAGAGGSYEQYF
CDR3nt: TGCGCCAGCAGCCAAGGGGAGGGACTAGCGGGAGCTGGGGGTTCCTACGAGCAGTACTTC

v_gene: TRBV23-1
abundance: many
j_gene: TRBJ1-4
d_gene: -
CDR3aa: CASSQPPREEYEKLFF
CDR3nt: TGCGCCAGCAGTCAGCCCCCCAGGGAGGAGTACGAAAAACTGTTTTTT

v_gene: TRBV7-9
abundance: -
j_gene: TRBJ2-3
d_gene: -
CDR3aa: CASSLYGGVEPDTQYF
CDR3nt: TGTGCCAGCAGCTTATACGGGGGAGTCGAGCCAGATACGCAGTATTTT

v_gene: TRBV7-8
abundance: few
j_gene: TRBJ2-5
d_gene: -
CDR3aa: CASSPASETQYF
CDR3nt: TGTGCCAGCAGCCCTGCGTCAGAGACCCAGTACTTC

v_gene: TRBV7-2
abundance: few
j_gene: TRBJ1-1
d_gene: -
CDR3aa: CASSAEQGTEAFF
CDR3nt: TGTGCCAGCAGCGCCGAACAGGGTACTGAAGCTTTCTTT

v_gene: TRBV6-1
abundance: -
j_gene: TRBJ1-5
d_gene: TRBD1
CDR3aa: CASRATGGPEQPQHF
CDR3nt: TGTGCCAGCAGGGCGACAGGGGGCCCGGAACAGCCCCAGCATTTT

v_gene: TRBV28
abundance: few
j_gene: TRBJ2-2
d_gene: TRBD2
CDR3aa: CASTSGTSGSWDTGELFF
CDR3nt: TGTGCCAGCACCTCAGGGACTAGCGGGAGTTGGGACACCGGGGAGCTGTTTTTT

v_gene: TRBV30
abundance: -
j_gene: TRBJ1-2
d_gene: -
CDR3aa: CAWSSSPRGGYTF
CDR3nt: TGTGCCTGGAGTAGTAGTCCCCGAGGGGGCTACACCTTC

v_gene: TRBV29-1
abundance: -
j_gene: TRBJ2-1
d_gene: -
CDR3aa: CSARIVISEQFF
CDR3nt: TGCAGCGCCAGGATCGTTATCAGTGAGCAGTTCTTC

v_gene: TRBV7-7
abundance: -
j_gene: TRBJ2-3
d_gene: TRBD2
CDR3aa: CASTRTSGTDTQYF
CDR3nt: TGTGCTAGCACCCGGACTAGCGGGACAGATACGCAGTATTTT

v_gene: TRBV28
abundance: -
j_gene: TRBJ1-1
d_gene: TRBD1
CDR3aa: CASCQTGGFYTEAFF
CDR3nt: TGTGCCAGCTGCCAGACAGGGGGCTTTTACACTGAAGCTTTCTTT

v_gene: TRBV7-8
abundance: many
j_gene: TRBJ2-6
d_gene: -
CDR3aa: CASSYGSSGANVLTF
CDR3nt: TGTGCCAGCAGCTACGGGAGCTCTGGGGCCAACGTCCTGACTTTC

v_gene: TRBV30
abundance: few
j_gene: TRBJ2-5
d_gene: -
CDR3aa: CAWMFPYQETQYF
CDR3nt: TGTGCCTGGATGTTTCCGTACCAAGAGACCCAGTACTTC

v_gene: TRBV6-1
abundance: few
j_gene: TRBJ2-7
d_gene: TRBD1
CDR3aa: CASRSGQGNAYEQYF
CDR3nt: TGTGCCAGCAGGAGTGGACAGGGAAACGCCTACGAGCAGTACTTC

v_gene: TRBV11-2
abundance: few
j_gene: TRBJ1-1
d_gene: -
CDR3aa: CASSLGTENTEAFF
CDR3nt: TGTGCCAGCAGCTTAGGAACAGAGAACACTGAAGCTTTCTTT

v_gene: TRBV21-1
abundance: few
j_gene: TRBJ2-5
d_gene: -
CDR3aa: CASSKDQGTSGSHRASTETQYF
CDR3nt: TGTGCCAGCAGCAAAGACCAGGGGACTAGCGGGAGCCACCGGGCCTCCACAGAGACCCAGTACTTC